This TCR beta chain was found in a study of T cell responses to AZD1222 COVID-19 vaccine (dated by TCRdb to the early 2020s). Some background on the complete study: AZD1222 recipients given second doses at about 4 weeks or at about 12 weeks were pooled, since spike-specific TCR depth and breadth were not found to differ between the two schedules. Trial participants were enrolled by age into 18-55, 56-69 and 70-plus year subgroups, with roughly 160, 29 and 62 TCR-sequenced participants respectively. A total of just over 230 trial participants underwent TCR sequencing, of whom 207 received two doses of AZD1222 and about 25 received two doses of the MenACWY control vaccine. What the work shows at the level of the full study, not this receptor alone: Spike-specific TCR breadth and depth rose significantly after two AZD1222 doses compared with day 0 and with MenACWY recipients. Participants were mostly white British and included more females than males, and it was suggested by the authors that clonal diversity may have been underestimated. Reportedly, almost half of the unique spike-specific TCRs recognized epitopes lying outside the regions that are mutated in the B.1.351 and B.1.1.7 variants. The whole spike protein was spanned by vaccine-associated CD4 TCRs, and dominant responses were seen in regions 160-218 and 743-854. The 56-69-year group was small, and its depth increase did not reach significance, likely because of low power. Because no samples from the day 14 peak response were available, repertoires could be characterized only after the peak T cell response. Only six AZD1222 recipients were SARS-CoV-2 seropositive at baseline, limiting conclusions about previously exposed vaccinees.

A word on this clone: The specificity of this receptor is unknown. The record has no base qualities; no much larger clone is one base away.

The sample's time point label, in plain terms: baseline before first vaccination. Vaccinee samples were obtained from the UK trials COV001 and COV002, which included a single-blind randomized controlled phase 2/3 trial of AZD1222 (ChAdOx1 nCoV-19) in healthy adults. Trial participant PBMC samples were collected at day 0 and day 28 after the second dose for TCRbeta chain sequencing. The CDR3 regions of human TCRbeta chains were analyzed by immunosequencing. In the original analysis: TCRs in the repertoires were compared against a reference library of SARS-CoV-2-specific TCRs that had been generated with the MIRA antigen-specificity platform. Breadth was defined as the fraction of unique TCRs that were SARS-CoV-2-associated. Depth was defined as the fraction of total T cells that were SARS-CoV-2-associated. Using the MIRA data, each spike-specific TCR was assigned both to the spike region to which the TCR was reactive and to a CD4 or CD8 class. Log10-transformed breadth and depth values were compared by one-way ANOVA with Sidak's multiple comparisons tests. In TCRdb, the immuneACCESS table is reduced to in-frame sequences with V and J assigned. These tables do not hold every clone; where another copy was compared, an unresolved V gene accounts for under half, and the others remain unexplained. V, J and clone size are taken as reported in that table, and D and trimming were inferred from the DNA itself. This sample holds tens of thousands of clones; more than 70% were observed only once. The ten largest clones represent around 2% of the sample.

The CDR3 numbers 11 residues from cysteine through phenylalanine. Only the CDR3 DNA is retained, 33 bases long and in frame from the first base. Sequences MNHEY (CDR1) and SVGAGI (CDR2) are obtained from the germline V gene. Between the V and J ends, shortened by 6 bases and 9 bases respectively, the junction contains 9 bases. This clonotype originated in an adult in good health. The receptor chain draws on TRBV6-5 and TRBJ2-1; the D gene cannot be resolved reliably. Sample: peripheral blood, taken on day 0 of AZD1222 vaccination. The nucleotides read TGTGCCAGCAGCCGAGCTCGTGAGCAGTTCTTC. It translates to CASSRAREQFF.